This record looks at one T cell receptor (beta chain) sequence and its context. Study processing details: Cell counts per sample came from amplifying reference gene primers. TCRdb's table, derived via immunoSEQ multiplex PCR, lists solely in-frame clones and lacks some. V and J calls and clone size are as listed in that table; D and trimming were resolved from the DNA. Among tens of thousands of clones, about 81% were seen once, and the ten largest hold about 35%. The data were obtained in a study of blood T cell repertoires in COVID-19. Study at large: Acute and convalescent COVID-19 samples came from the United States, Italy and Spain. PBMCs, B-cell-depleted T cells, or T cells provided the cDNA or gDNA that made up the material.

The CDR3 spans 13 residues. Trimming stripped 2 bases from V and 5 bases from J, with 8 bases between. The sequence was collected from a man of 80 years or more with acute or convalescent COVID-19. Sequenced sample: peripheral blood. V is TRBV12-3 or TRBV12-4 and J is TRBJ2-3, with TRBD2 as a possible D gene (5 bases). The CDR3 DNA reads as TGTGCCAGCAGTTTAAGTCGGGGAGATACGCAGTATTTT. It encodes CASSLSRGDTQYF.